The clone carrying this T cell receptor (beta chain) was observed at least ten times. These data come from a study of metastatic and nonmetastatic thyroid tumors. Study summary: For malignant and benign thyroid patients, tumor or nodule tissue and blood were the sources whose repertoires were compared.

Via MiXCR, TCRdb re-called the PCR reads. In the table there are around 20,000 clones, less than 20% of which are singletons. There were no patients who had received any treatment before thyroid surgery. The sequenced material came from blood. The receptor was derived from a female donor with papillary thyroid cancer or a benign thyroid nodule (not recorded which). Some clones in this sample may be carry-over from other donors' samples.

The CDR3 sequence is CASSPSFVRANYGYTF. The CDR3 DNA is TGCGCCAGCAGCCCATCCTTCGTAAGAGCTAACTATGGCTACACCTTC. The chain carries TRBV5-1 and TRBJ1-2; D is undetermined. Germline CDR1 is SGHRS and CDR2 is YFSETQ. The CDR3 covers 16 residues. V lost 4 bases, J lost 0 bases, and 16 bases lay in between.